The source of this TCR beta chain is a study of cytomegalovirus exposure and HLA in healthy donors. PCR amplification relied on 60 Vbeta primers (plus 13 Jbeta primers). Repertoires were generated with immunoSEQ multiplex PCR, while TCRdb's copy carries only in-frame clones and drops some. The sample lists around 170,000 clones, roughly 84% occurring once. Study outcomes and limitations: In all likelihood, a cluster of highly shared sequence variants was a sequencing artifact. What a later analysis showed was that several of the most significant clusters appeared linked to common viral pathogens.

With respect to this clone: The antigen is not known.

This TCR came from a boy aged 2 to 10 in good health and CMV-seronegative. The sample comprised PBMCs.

CDR3 protein: CASSPLGGANNEQFF. The CDR3 nucleotides read TGTGCCAGCAGTCCCCTCGGGGGGGCCAACAATGAGCAGTTCTTC. J is TRBJ2-1 and V is TRBV2, with 8 bases identical to TRBD2. The germline CDR1 and CDR2 sequences are SNHLY and FYNNEI. CDR3 length: 15 amino acids. Trimming cost V 5 bases and J 5 bases; bases outside gene matches: 8.